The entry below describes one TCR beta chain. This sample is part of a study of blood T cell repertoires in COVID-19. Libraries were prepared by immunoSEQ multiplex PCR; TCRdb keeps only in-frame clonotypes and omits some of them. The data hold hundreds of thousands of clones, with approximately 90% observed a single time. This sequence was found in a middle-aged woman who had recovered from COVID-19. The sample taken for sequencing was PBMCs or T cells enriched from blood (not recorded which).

The CDR3 spells CAWSGGPETGELFF. CDR3 DNA sequence: TGTGCCTGGAGTGGAGGTCCCGAGACCGGGGAGCTGTTTTTT. The chain recombines TRBV30 with TRBJ2-2; D is undetermined. Deletions cut 1 base from V and 5 bases from J, with 11 bases between. CDR3 length: 14 amino acids. Germline V gives CDR1 GTSNPN, CDR2 SVGIG (reference sequence).